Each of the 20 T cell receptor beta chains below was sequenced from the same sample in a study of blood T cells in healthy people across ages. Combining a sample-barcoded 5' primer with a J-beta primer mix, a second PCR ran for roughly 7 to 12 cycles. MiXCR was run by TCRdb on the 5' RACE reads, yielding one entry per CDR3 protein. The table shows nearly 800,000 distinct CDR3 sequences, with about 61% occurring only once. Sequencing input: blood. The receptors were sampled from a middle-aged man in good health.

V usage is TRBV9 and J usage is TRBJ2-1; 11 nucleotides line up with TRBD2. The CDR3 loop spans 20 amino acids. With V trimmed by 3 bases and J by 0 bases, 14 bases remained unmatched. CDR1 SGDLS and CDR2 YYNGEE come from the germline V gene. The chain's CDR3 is CASSANSPGLAASSYNEQFF. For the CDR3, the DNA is TGTGCCAGCAGCGCCAATTCACCGGGACTAGCGGCGAGCTCCTACAATGAGCAGTTCTTC. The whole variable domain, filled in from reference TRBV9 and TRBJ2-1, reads DSGVTQTPKHLITATGQRVTLRCSPRSGDLSVYWYQQSLDQGLQFLIQYYNGEERAKGNILERFSAQQFPDLHSELNLSSLELGDSALYFCASSANSPGLAASSYNEQFFGPGTRLTVL.

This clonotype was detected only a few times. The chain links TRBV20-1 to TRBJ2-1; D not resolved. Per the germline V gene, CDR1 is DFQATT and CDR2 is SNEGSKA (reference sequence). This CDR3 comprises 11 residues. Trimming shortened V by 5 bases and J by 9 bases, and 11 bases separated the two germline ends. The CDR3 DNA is TGCAGTGCTCTCATGGTAGTTGAGCAGTTCTTC. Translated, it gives CSALMVVEQFF.

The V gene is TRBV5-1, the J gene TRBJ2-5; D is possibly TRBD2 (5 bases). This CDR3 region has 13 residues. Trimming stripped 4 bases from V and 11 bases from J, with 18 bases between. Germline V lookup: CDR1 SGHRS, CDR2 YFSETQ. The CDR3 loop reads CASSRDGFNEQYF. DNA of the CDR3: TGCGCCAGCAGCCGGGATGGGTTCAATGAGCAGTACTTC.

The CDR3 reads CASTSSPGLVETQYF. The CDR3 DNA reads TGCGCCAGCACCTCCTCTCCGGGTCTTGTAGAGACCCAGTACTTC. This chain uses TRBV5-1 with TRBJ2-5; D is unresolved. Germline V CDR1 and CDR2: SGHRS, YFSETQ. The CDR3 runs 15 residues. With 6 bases removed from V and 4 bases from J, the gap between germline ends came to 19 bases. Full variable domain (remainder filled in from reference TRBV5-1 and TRBJ2-5): KAGVTQTPRYLIKTRGQQVTLSCSPISGHRSVSWYQQTPGQGLQFLFEYFSETQRNKGNFPGRFSGRQFSNSRSEMNVSTLELGDSALYLCASTSSPGLVETQYFGPGTRLLVL.

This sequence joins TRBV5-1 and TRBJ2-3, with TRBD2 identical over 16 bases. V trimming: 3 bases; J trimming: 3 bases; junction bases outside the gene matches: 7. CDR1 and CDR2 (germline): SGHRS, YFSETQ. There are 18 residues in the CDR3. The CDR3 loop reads CASSSGLAGGLATDTQYF. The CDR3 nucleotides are TGCGCCAGCAGCTCGGGACTAGCGGGGGGGCTCGCTACAGATACGCAGTATTTT.

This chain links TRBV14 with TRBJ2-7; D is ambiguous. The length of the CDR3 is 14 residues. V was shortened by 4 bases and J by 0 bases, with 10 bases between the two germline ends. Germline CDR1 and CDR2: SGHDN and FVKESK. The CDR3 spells CASSRRSDSYEQYF. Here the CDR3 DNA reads TGTGCCAGCAGCCGACGGTCAGACTCCTACGAGCAGTACTTC.

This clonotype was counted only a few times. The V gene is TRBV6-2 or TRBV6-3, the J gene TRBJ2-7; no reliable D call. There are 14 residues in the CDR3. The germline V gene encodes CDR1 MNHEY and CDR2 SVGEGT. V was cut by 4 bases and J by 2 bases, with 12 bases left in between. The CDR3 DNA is TGTGCCAGCAGTTTTGGGGTTGTCGCCTACGAGCAGTACTTC. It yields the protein CASSFGVVAYEQYF.

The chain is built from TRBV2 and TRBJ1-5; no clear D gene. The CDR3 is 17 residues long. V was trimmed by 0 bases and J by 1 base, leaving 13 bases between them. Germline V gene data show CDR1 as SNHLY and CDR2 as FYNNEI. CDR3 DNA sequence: TGTGCCAGCAGTGAAGCGCCGGAAATCCGGAGCAATCAGCCCCAGCATTTT. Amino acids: CASSEAPEIRSNQPQHF.

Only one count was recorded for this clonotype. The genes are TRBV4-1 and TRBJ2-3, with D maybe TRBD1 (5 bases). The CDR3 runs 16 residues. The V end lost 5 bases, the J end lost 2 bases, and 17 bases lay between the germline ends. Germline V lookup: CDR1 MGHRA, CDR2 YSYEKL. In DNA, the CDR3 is TGCGCCAGCAGCGAACACCAGGGAACAAACACAGATACGCAGTATTTT. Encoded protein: CASSEHQGTNTDTQYF.

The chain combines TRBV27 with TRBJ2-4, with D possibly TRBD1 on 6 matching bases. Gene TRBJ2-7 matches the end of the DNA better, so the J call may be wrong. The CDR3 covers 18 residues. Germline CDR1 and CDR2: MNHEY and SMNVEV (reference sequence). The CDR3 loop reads CASYLIQAPKGVTYEQYF. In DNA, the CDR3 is TGTGCCAGCTATCTGATACAGGCTCCAAAGGGGGTTACCTACGAGCAGTACTTC.

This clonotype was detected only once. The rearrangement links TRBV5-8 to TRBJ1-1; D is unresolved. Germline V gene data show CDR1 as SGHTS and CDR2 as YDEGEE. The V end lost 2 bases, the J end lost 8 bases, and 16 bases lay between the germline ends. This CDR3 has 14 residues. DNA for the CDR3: TGTGCCAGCAGCTTAGTTTCTGGTGTTTCAGAAGCTTTCTTT. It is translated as CASSLVSGVSEAFF.

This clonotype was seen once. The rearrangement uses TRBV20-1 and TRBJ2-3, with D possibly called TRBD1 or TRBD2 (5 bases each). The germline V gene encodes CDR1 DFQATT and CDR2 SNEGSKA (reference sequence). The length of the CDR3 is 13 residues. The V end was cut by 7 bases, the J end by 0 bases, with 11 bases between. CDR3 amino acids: CSEGTVSTDTQYF. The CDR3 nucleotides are TGCAGTGAAGGGACCGTAAGCACAGATACGCAGTATTTT.

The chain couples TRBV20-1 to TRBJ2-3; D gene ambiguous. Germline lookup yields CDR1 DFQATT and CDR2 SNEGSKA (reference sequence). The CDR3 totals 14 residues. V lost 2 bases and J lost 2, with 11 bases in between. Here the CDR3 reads CSARSNTHTDTQYF. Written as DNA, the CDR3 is TGCAGTGCTAGAAGTAATACCCACACAGATACGCAGTATTTT.

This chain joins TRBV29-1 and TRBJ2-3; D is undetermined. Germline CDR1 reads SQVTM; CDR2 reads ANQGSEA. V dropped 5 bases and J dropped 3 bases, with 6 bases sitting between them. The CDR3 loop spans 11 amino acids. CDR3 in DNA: TGCAGCGTTACCTGGACAGATACGCAGTATTTT. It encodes CSVTWTDTQYF.

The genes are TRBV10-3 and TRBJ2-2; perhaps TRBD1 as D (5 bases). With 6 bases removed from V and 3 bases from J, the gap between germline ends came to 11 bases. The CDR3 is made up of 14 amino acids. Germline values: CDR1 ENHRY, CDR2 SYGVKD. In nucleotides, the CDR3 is TGTGCCATCAGCCAAGACAGTCACACCGGGGAGCTGTTTTTT. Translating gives CAISQDSHTGELFF.

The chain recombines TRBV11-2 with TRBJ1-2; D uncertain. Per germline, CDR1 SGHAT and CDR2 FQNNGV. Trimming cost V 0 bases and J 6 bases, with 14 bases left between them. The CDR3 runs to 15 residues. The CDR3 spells CASSLDRDPWDGYTF. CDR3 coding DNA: TGTGCCAGCAGCTTAGATCGAGACCCCTGGGATGGCTACACCTTC.

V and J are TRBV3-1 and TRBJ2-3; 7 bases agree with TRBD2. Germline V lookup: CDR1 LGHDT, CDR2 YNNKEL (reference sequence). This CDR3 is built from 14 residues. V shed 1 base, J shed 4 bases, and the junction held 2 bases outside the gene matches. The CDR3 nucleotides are TGTGCCAGCAGCCAAGTTGGGGGGGCAGATACGCAGTATTTT. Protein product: CASSQVGGADTQYF.

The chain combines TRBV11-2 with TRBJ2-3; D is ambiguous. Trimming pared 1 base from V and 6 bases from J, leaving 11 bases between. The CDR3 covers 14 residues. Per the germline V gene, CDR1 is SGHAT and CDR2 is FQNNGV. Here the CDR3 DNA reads TGTGCCAGCAGCTTAGCCCCCGCATGGGATACGCAGTATTTT. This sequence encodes CASSLAPAWDTQYF.

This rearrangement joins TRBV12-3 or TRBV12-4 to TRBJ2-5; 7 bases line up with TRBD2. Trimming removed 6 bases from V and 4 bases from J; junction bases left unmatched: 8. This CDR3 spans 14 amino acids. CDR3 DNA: TGTGCCAGCAGGAAGGGTGGGGGGGGAGAGACCCAGTACTTC. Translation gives CASRKGGGGETQYF.

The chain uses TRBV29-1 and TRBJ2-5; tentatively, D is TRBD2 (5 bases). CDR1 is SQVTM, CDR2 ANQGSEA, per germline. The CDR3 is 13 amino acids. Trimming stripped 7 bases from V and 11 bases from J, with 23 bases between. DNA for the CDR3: TGCAGCGGAATGGGAGAGAGGAGTAATGAGCAGTACTTC. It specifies CSGMGERSNEQYF. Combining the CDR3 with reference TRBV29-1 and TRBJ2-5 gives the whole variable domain SAVISQKPSRDICQRGTSLTIQCQVDSQVTMMFWYRQQPGQSLTLIATANQGSEATYESGFVIDKFPISRPNLTFSTLTVSNMSPEDSSIYLCSGMGERSNEQYFGPGTRLLVL.